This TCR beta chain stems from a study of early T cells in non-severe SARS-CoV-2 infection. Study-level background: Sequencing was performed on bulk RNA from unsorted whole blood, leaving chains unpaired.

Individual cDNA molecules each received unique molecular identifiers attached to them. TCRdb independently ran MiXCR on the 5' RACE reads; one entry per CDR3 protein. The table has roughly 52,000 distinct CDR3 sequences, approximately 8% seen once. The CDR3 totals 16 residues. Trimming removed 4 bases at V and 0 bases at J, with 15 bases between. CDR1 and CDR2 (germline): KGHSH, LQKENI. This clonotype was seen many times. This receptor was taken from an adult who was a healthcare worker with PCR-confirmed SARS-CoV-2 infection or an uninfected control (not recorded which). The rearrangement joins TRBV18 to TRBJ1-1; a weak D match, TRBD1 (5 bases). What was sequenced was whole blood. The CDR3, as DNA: TGTGCCAGCTCACTCCGCGGATGGGGCCTGAACACTGAAGCTTTCTTT. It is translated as CASSLRGWGLNTEAFF.